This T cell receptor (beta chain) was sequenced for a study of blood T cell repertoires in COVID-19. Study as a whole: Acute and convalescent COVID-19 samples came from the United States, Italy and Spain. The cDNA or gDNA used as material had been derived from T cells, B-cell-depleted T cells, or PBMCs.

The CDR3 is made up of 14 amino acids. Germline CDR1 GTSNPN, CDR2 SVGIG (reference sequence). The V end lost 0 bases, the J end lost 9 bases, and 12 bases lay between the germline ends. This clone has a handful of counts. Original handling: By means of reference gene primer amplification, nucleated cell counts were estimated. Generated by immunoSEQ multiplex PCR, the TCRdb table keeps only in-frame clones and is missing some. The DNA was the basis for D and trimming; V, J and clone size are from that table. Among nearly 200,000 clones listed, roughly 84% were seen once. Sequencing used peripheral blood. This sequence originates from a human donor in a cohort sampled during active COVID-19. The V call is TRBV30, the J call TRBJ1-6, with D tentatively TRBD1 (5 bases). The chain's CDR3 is CAWSVAGQGSPLHF. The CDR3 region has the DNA TGTGCCTGGAGTGTAGCAGGGCAGGGTTCACCCCTCCACTTT.